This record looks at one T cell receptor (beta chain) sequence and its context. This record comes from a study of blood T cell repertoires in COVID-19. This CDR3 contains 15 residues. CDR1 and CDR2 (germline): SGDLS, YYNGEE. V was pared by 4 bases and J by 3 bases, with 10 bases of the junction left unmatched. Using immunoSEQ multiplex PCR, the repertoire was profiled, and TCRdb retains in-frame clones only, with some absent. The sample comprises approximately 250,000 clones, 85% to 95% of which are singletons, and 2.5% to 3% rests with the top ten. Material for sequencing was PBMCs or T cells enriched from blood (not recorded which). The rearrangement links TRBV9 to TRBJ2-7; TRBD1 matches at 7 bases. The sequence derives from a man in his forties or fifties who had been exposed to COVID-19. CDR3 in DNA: TGTGCCAGCAGCCCACGACAGGGAAATAACTACGAGCAGTACTTC. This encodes CASSPRQGNNYEQYF.